A selection of T cell receptor beta chains follows, all from one sample in a study of Tregs in tolerant kidney transplant recipients. Only in-frame clones appear in the TCRdb table, and some are missing; sequencing was by immunoSEQ multiplex PCR. This sample has about 64,000 clones; more than 70% occur once, and the top ten carry 3.8%. The material sequenced was CD4+ T cells from blood (PBMCs), taken 6 months after the transplant. The receptors were gathered from a human patient who received a combined kidney and bone marrow transplant. Some of the T cells may derive from the graft donor. Each CDR3 is given with its conserved first and last residue.

cdr3_aa: CASSFRNLNTEAFF
v_call: TRBV28
j_call: TRBJ1-1

cdr3_aa: CASSLSRGQASARETQYF
v_call: TRBV5-1
j_call: TRBJ2-5

cdr3_aa: CAISEGQIEGGELFF
v_call: TRBV10-3
j_call: TRBJ2-2

cdr3_aa: CASSWGRNQETQYF
v_call: TRBV2
j_call: TRBJ2-5

cdr3_aa: CASSEAGLSTDTQYF
v_call: TRBV11-3
j_call: TRBJ2-3

cdr3_aa: CASSLTPGQGGSNQPQHF
v_call: TRBV5-1
j_call: TRBJ1-5

cdr3_aa: CASSPQVLYGYTF
v_call: TRBV28
j_call: TRBJ1-2

cdr3_aa: CASSQEGREYNEQFF
v_call: TRBV4-3
j_call: TRBJ2-1

cdr3_aa: CATSRGQNNSPLHF
v_call: TRBV15
j_call: TRBJ1-6

cdr3_aa: CASRWTRSAEQFF
v_call: TRBV6-5
j_call: TRBJ2-1

cdr3_aa: CASSRGQSEAFF
v_call: TRBV5-1
j_call: TRBJ1-1

cdr3_aa: CASSLQATYNEQFF
v_call: TRBV5-4
j_call: TRBJ2-1

cdr3_aa: CASRDHRVEGQPQHF
v_call: TRBV6-5
j_call: TRBJ1-5

cdr3_aa: CASRTTGEAQPQHF
v_call: TRBV19
j_call: TRBJ1-5

cdr3_aa: CASSLPPRDRVAIYF
v_call: TRBV7-9
j_call: TRBJ1-3

cdr3_aa: CASSPGLAGSYEQYF
v_call: TRBV5-4
j_call: TRBJ2-7

cdr3_aa: CASSQVRTSGGGDTQYF
v_call: TRBV4-1
j_call: TRBJ2-3

cdr3_aa: CASSLTASGVLEKLFF
v_call: TRBV5-4
j_call: TRBJ1-4

cdr3_aa: CASSLRLAGGPSYEQYF
v_call: TRBV7-2
j_call: TRBJ2-7

cdr3_aa: CAWSVLSQGAGETQYF
v_call: TRBV30
j_call: TRBJ2-5

cdr3_aa: CASSLDSMNTEAFF
v_call: TRBV5-1
j_call: TRBJ1-1

cdr3_aa: CASSPRWTADEQYF
v_call: TRBV6-1
j_call: TRBJ2-7

cdr3_aa: CASSLVHRGEAFF
v_call: TRBV7-6
j_call: TRBJ1-1

cdr3_aa: CASSQDWGLAGGREYSTDTQYF
v_call: TRBV4-2
j_call: TRBJ2-3

cdr3_aa: CASSVQGETQYF
v_call: TRBV19
j_call: TRBJ2-5

cdr3_aa: CSVSTLHPGHPAYEQYF
v_call: TRBV29-1
j_call: TRBJ2-7

cdr3_aa: CASSLRGDRGNQPQHF
v_call: TRBV4-1
j_call: TRBJ1-5

cdr3_aa: CASTQLLGREMRSGELFF
v_call: TRBV7-9
j_call: TRBJ2-2

cdr3_aa: CASSVNTGAYGYTF
v_call: TRBV9
j_call: TRBJ1-2

cdr3_aa: CASSLRAGELFF
v_call: TRBV18
j_call: TRBJ2-2

cdr3_aa: CASSSLLGVTLNIQYF
v_call: TRBV7-9
j_call: TRBJ2-4

cdr3_aa: CASSQGTGAGTDTQYF
v_call: TRBV4-1
j_call: TRBJ2-3

cdr3_aa: CASSSRIRTSFDEQYF
v_call: TRBV7-9
j_call: TRBJ2-7

cdr3_aa: CASSLSRAGGNTIYF
v_call: TRBV27
j_call: TRBJ1-3

cdr3_aa: CASSSLLEAVDSGNTIYF
v_call: TRBV7-3
j_call: TRBJ1-3

cdr3_aa: CASLGKGQGNSPLHF
v_call: TRBV28
j_call: TRBJ1-6

cdr3_aa: CASSSGQGPDTQYF
v_call: TRBV5-6
j_call: TRBJ2-3

cdr3_aa: CASSLAPSGGYNEQFF
v_call: TRBV5-6
j_call: TRBJ2-1

cdr3_aa: CASSRDRASYEQYF
v_call: TRBV4-3
j_call: TRBJ2-7

cdr3_aa: CASSSGQGVYTDTQYF
v_call: TRBV5-1
j_call: TRBJ2-3

cdr3_aa: CASGGQGAPAQYF
v_call: TRBV7-9
j_call: TRBJ2-3

cdr3_aa: CASGLGVDTQYF
v_call: TRBV12-5
j_call: TRBJ2-3

cdr3_aa: CSGNRGSYNEQFF
v_call: TRBV29-1
j_call: TRBJ2-1

cdr3_aa: CASSRGIGRGQDEQYF
v_call: TRBV4-3
j_call: TRBJ2-7

cdr3_aa: CASSPGLRGTEAFF
v_call: TRBV7-9
j_call: TRBJ1-1

cdr3_aa: CASSFSWGGQETQYF
v_call: TRBV27
j_call: TRBJ2-5

cdr3_aa: CASSLVVGSSYNSPLHF
v_call: TRBV5-5
j_call: TRBJ1-6

cdr3_aa: CASSDRGAGELFF
v_call: TRBV2
j_call: TRBJ2-2

cdr3_aa: CASSLSLTGNQPQHF
v_call: TRBV28
j_call: TRBJ1-5

cdr3_aa: CASRQKANTGELFF
v_call: TRBV2
j_call: TRBJ2-2

cdr3_aa: CAISDRGHQPQHF
v_call: TRBV10-3
j_call: TRBJ1-5

cdr3_aa: CASSRTGAIYGYTF
v_call: TRBV11-2
j_call: TRBJ1-2

cdr3_aa: CASSFFLYGYTF
v_call: TRBV28
j_call: TRBJ1-2

cdr3_aa: CASWGGYSNQPQHF
v_call: TRBV4-2
j_call: TRBJ1-5

cdr3_aa: CASSFGQVQQEAFF
v_call: TRBV11-1
j_call: TRBJ1-1